The 3 T cell receptor beta chains reported below all come from one sample, sequenced in a study of CD8 T cells in Susac syndrome. With random hexamers, reverse transcription was performed on roughly 0.45 to 1 ug of RNA. TCRdb reprocessed the immunoSEQ multiplex PCR reads with MiXCR, giving one entry per CDR3 protein. The table records fewer than 200,000 distinct CDR3 sequences, roughly 94% of them present only once. The sequencing input was CD4+ T cells from PBMCs. These TCRs come from a human donor with Susac syndrome.

V gene TRBV25-1 combines with J gene TRBJ1-6, with D hard to call. CDR1 is MGHDK and CDR2 is SYGVNS in the germline V gene. The V and J ends lost 9 bases and 9 bases respectively, with 15 bases between them. The CDR3 consists of 13 residues. Written as DNA, the CDR3 is TGTGCCAGTACAAAGGCGGCGCGTTCACCCCTCCACTTT. Translated: CASTKAARSPLHF.

The table lists this clonotype with a count of one. The V and J genes are TRBV29-1 and TRBJ2-2; D assignment may be TRBD1 or TRBD2 (8 bases each). Germline values: CDR1 SQVTM, CDR2 ANQGSEA. V lost 7 bases, J lost 5 bases, and 23 bases lay in between. This CDR3 has 16 residues. CDR3 amino acids: CSALSGGTGRTGELFF. The CDR3 nucleotides read TGCAGCGCCCTCTCGGGGGGGACAGGACGGACCGGGGAGCTGTTTTTT.

J is TRBJ2-5 and V is TRBV20-1; either TRBD1 or TRBD2 may supply D (5 bases each). The ends were cut back, 5 bases at V and 5 bases at J, with 9 bases in the middle. The CDR3 has 11 residues. CDR1 is DFQATT, CDR2 SNEGSKA, per germline (reference sequence). DNA for the CDR3: TGCAGTGCTTCCAGGGAGGAGACCCAGTACTTC. Its translation is CSASREETQYF.